Each of the 16 T cell receptor beta chains below was sequenced from the same sample in a study of OX40 agonist ivuxolimab in advanced cancers. Sequencing used immunoSEQ multiplex PCR; TCRdb keeps in-frame clones, though not all of them. In the table there are tens of thousands of clones, about 88% of which are singletons. The sequences come from CD4+ or CD8+ T cells sorted from blood, collected in a trial of the OX40 agonist ivuxolimab. The receptors shown here come from an adult with an advanced solid tumor such as melanoma, head and neck, liver or kidney cancer.

This clone qualifies as medium-sized. This chain links TRBV9 with TRBJ1-4; D gene uncertain. The CDR3 runs to 14 residues. Germline CDR1 is SGDLS and CDR2 is YYNGEE. The V end lost 0 bases, the J end lost 0 bases, and 3 bases lay between the germline ends. In DNA, the CDR3 is TGTGCCAGCAGCGTAGGTGCAACTAATGAAAAACTGTTTTTT. Protein: CASSVGATNEKLFF.

This sequence joins TRBV29-1 and TRBJ1-2; D is unclear. The CDR3 consists of 11 residues. V lost 3 bases and J 5 bases, leaving 7 bases between the germline ends. Germline assignment: CDR1 SQVTM and CDR2 ANQGSEA. In DNA, the CDR3 is TGCAGCGTTGATGTGCCGTATGGCTACACCTTC. This gives the protein CSVDVPYGYTF.

The chain links TRBV29-1 to TRBJ2-2, with D possibly being TRBD2 (5 bases). This CDR3 is built from 14 residues. Trimming removed 2 bases from V and 2 bases from J, with 9 bases in between. Per the germline V gene, CDR1 is SQVTM and CDR2 is ANQGSEA. DNA of the CDR3: TGCAGCGTTGAAAGTGGGAGTAACACCGGGGAGCTGTTTTTT. Translation: CSVESGSNTGELFF.

The chain uses TRBV7-9 and TRBJ1-2; no definite D call. Germline assignment: CDR1 SEHNR and CDR2 FQNEAQ (reference sequence). The ends were cut back, 4 bases at V and 4 bases at J, with 7 bases in the middle. This CDR3 has 12 residues. The chain's CDR3 is CASSWVFYGYTF. The CDR3 DNA reads TGTGCCAGCAGCTGGGTGTTCTATGGCTACACCTTC. The whole variable domain, filled in from reference TRBV7-9 and TRBJ1-2, reads DTGVSQNPRHKITKRGQNVTFRCDPISEHNRLYWYRQTLGQGPEFLTYFQNEAQLEKSRLLSDRFSAERPKGSFSTLEIQRTEQGDSAMYLCASSWVFYGYTFGSGTRLTVV.

The gene calls are TRBV7-9 and TRBJ2-1; D not certain. V was cut by 5 bases and J by 1 base, with 6 bases left in between. CDR1 SEHNR and CDR2 FQNEAQ come from the germline V gene (reference sequence). This CDR3 region has 13 residues. The CDR3 spells CASSGMSYNEQFF. The CDR3, as DNA: TGTGCCAGCAGCGGGATGTCCTACAATGAGCAGTTCTTC.

The table lists this clone with a few counts. The genes are TRBV30 and TRBJ1-1, with D unclear. The CDR3 extends over 11 amino acids. CDR1 and CDR2 from the germline V gene are GTSNPN and SVGIG (reference sequence). Trimming left V 6 bases short and J 1 base short, with 6 bases between. The CDR3 region is CACKKNTEAFF. The CDR3 DNA reads as TGTGCCTGCAAGAAGAACACTGAAGCTTTCTTT. The full variable domain, with the rest looked up from reference TRBV30 and TRBJ1-1, is SQTIHQWPATLVQPVGSPLSLECTVEGTSNPNLYWYRQAAGRGLQLLFYSVGIGQISSEVPQNLSASRPQDRQFILSSKKLLLSDSGFYLCACKKNTEAFFGQGTRLTVV.

A few counts support this clone. The chain joins TRBV7-9 to TRBJ1-2; no clear D. Germline V CDR1 and CDR2: SEHNR, FQNEAQ (reference sequence). V was clipped by 5 bases and J by 2 bases, with 9 bases between them. The CDR3 is 13 residues long. The CDR3 reads CASSPTRNYGYTF. The CDR3 DNA follows: TGTGCCAGCAGCCCCACAAGGAACTATGGCTACACCTTC.

The V gene is TRBV7-6, the J gene TRBJ2-2; D unclear. The CDR3 consists of 13 residues. V dropped 5 bases and J dropped 6 bases, with 10 bases sitting between them. Germline values: CDR1 SGHVS, CDR2 FNYEAQ. CDR3 region: CASSPRRSGELFF. The CDR3 DNA follows: TGTGCCAGCAGCCCCAGACGGTCCGGGGAGCTGTTTTTT.

The rearrangement joins TRBV20-1 to TRBJ2-7; no clear D gene. The V and J ends lost 3 bases and 4 bases respectively, with 7 bases between them. Germline V gene lookup returns CDR1 DFQATT and CDR2 SNEGSKA (reference sequence). This CDR3 has 11 residues. The CDR3 sequence is CSARDGYEQYF. The CDR3 nucleotides are TGCAGTGCTAGGGATGGTTACGAGCAGTACTTC.

Only one count was recorded for this clone. J is TRBJ1-6 and V is TRBV6-5; D may be TRBD1 (5 bases). Germline V gene lookup returns CDR1 MNHEY and CDR2 SVGAGI. The CDR3 consists of 16 residues. V was shortened by 0 bases and J by 8 bases, with 14 bases between the two germline ends. The CDR3 spells CASSYSNVGDHSPLHF. The CDR3 DNA reads TGTGCCAGCAGTTACTCGAACGTAGGGGATCATTCACCCCTCCACTTT.

In nucleotides, the CDR3 is TGTGCCAGCAGTGTAGACCCCGGGGGGCTCTACGAGCAGTACTTC. It is translated as CASSVDPGGLYEQYF. The chain links TRBV6-5 to TRBJ2-7, with D possibly TRBD2 on 7 matching bases. The CDR3 contains 15 residues. V was trimmed by 5 bases and J by 3 bases, leaving 17 bases between them. The germline V gene encodes CDR1 MNHEY and CDR2 SVGAGI.

The chain carries TRBV9 and TRBJ2-1, with D possibly matching TRBD2 (6 bases). V was clipped by 4 bases and J by 0 bases, with 20 bases between them. The CDR3 totals 18 residues. The germline gives CDR1 SGDLS, CDR2 YYNGEE. The CDR3 nucleotides read TGTGCCAGCAGCACCCAGAGTCGGAGGGCGAGCTCCTACAATGAGCAGTTCTTC. It translates to CASSTQSRRASSYNEQFF.

The chain couples TRBV7-6 to TRBJ1-4, with 8 bases aligning to TRBD1. This CDR3 is built from 17 residues. With V trimmed by 4 bases and J by 1 base, 8 bases remained unmatched. Germline V gene lookup returns CDR1 SGHVS and CDR2 FNYEAQ. CDR3 loop: CASSSTQGVGTNEKLFF. The CDR3 DNA sequence: TGTGCCAGCAGCTCCACACAGGGGGTGGGAACTAATGAAAAACTGTTTTTT.

This clone was detected once. J is TRBJ2-1 and V is TRBV9; D possibly matches TRBD1 or TRBD2 (6 bases each). In germline, CDR1 is SGDLS, CDR2 YYNGEE. V was clipped by 0 bases and J by 3 bases, with 16 bases between them. The CDR3 spans 17 residues. This chain's CDR3 is CASSVEGGPNSYNEQFF. Written as DNA, the CDR3 is TGTGCCAGCAGCGTAGAGGGGGGCCCTAATAGCTACAATGAGCAGTTCTTC.

The chain carries TRBV7-7 and TRBJ2-1; D possibly corresponds to TRBD1 (6 bases). V was shortened by 5 bases and J by 7 bases, with 9 bases between the two germline ends. The CDR3 totals 12 residues. Germline V lookup: CDR1 SSHAT, CDR2 FNYEAQ (reference sequence). The CDR3 DNA is TGTGCCAGCAGCCCAACAGGGAATGAGCAGTTCTTC. Protein sequence: CASSPTGNEQFF.

This chain uses TRBV4-1 with TRBJ2-1, with 10 nucleotides matching TRBD2. V gave up 4 bases and J gave up 6 bases; unmatched junction bases: 6. There are 15 residues in the CDR3. The V gene's germline CDR1 is MGHRA and CDR2 YSYEKL. CDR3 DNA sequence: TGCGCCAGCAGCCGGGAGAGCGGGGGGGCCAATGAGCAGTTCTTC. It codes for CASSRESGGANEQFF.